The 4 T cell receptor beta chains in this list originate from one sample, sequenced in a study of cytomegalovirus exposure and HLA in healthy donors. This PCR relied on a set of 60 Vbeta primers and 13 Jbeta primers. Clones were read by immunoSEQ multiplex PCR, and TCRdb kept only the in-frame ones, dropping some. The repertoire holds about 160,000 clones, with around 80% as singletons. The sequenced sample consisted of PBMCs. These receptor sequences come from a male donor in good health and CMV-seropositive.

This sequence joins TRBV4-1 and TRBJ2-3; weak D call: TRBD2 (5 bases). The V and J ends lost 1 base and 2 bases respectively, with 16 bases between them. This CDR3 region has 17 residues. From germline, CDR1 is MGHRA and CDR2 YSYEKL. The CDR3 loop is CASSQVPSSRVTDTQYF. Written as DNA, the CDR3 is TGCGCCAGCAGCCAAGTCCCATCTAGCAGAGTCACAGATACGCAGTATTTT.

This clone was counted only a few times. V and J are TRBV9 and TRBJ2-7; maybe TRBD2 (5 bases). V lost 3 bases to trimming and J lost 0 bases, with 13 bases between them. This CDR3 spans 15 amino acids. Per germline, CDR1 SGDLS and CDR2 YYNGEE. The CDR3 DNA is TGTGCCAGCAGCGCAGATCCGGGAAGCTCCTACGAGCAGTACTTC. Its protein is CASSADPGSSYEQYF.

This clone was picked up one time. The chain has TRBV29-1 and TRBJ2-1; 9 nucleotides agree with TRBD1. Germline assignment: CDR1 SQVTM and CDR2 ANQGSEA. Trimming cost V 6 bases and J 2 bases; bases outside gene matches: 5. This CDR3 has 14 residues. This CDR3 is CSVDTGGPYNEQFF. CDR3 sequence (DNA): TGCAGCGTGGACACAGGGGGCCCCTACAATGAGCAGTTCTTC.

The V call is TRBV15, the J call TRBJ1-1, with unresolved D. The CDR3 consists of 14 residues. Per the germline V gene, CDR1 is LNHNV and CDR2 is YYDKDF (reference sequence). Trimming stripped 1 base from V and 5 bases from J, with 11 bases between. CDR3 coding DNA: TGTGCCACCAGCAGAGGACGGGAGGGTACTGAAGCTTTCTTT. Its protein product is CATSRGREGTEAFF.